Listed below are T cell receptor beta chains from one sample, sequenced in a study of T cell responses to AZD1222 COVID-19 vaccine. TCRdb keeps only in-frame clones here, not all; method: immunoSEQ multiplex PCR. The profile shows more than 60,000 clones, more than 75% of them singletons. The sequencing used peripheral blood, collected 28 days after the second AZD1222 dose. Every receptor here comes from an adult who received the AZD1222 COVID-19 vaccine. The CDR3 runs from the conserved cysteine through the conserved F or W. Clone size is shown for a subset of rows, as once, few, many or a class of expanded clone.

abundance,len,v_gene,j_gene,CDR3aa
.,13,TRBV2,TRBJ1-1,CASSVTMNTEAFF
.,15,TRBV4-3,TRBJ2-5,CASSEGRTGEETQYF
.,12,TRBV24-1,TRBJ1-2,CATIYTHYGYTF
once,13,TRBV6-5,TRBJ1-1,CATSRTALAEAFF
.,14,TRBV19,TRBJ1-5,CATKSGILNQPQHF
.,14,TRBV28,TRBJ1-2,CASSPPTGLYGYTF
.,11,TRBV7-2,TRBJ2-7,CASSFGGEQYF
.,11,TRBV30,TRBJ1-1,CAWSVHTEAFF
.,15,TRBV7-2,TRBJ1-1,CASSSGGTANTEAFF
.,14,TRBV7-3,TRBJ2-3,CASSPGTSKDTQYF
.,14,TRBV15,TRBJ1-5,CATSREAGNQPQHF
few,12,TRBV2,TRBJ2-7,CASNGQVGEQYF
few,17,TRBV28,TRBJ2-7,CASSSLLGAGRLYEQYF
.,14,TRBV5-1,TRBJ1-2,CASSLAPGYYGYTF
.,14,TRBV5-1,TRBJ2-1,CASSAAGGYNEQFF
.,14,TRBV27,TRBJ1-2,CASKGLSPGYGYTF
.,14,TRBV7-9,TRBJ2-2,CASSLVWGTGELFF
.,16,TRBV18,TRBJ2-3,CASSPPIGGGGDTQYF
.,16,TRBV18,TRBJ1-4,CASSLNNRGSREKLFF
.,15,TRBV7-9,TRBJ1-1,CASRPLDGVNTEAFF
once,13,TRBV5-4,TRBJ2-2,CASSFKGTGELFF
once,15,TRBV5-1,TRBJ2-7,CASSLSGGSSYEQYF
.,16,TRBV5-1,TRBJ1-1,CASATGTGGWGTEAFF
.,13,TRBV9,TRBJ1-1,CASSVYGNTEAFF
few,15,TRBV28,TRBJ1-4,CASSRSEGGFEKLFF
.,13,TRBV29-1,TRBJ1-2,CSVQRGEDYGYTF
.,13,TRBV19,TRBJ1-1,CASMVDRDTEAFF
.,15,TRBV7-9,TRBJ1-6,CASSLGAGEGSPLHF
.,13,TRBV11-2,TRBJ2-7,CASSSGGTYEQYF
.,13,TRBV30,TRBJ1-1,CAWSERQEGEAFF
.,19,TRBV5-6,TRBJ2-3,CASSLGGGVLHLSTDTQYF
.,13,TRBV11-2,TRBJ1-2,CASSLEARYGYTF
once,11,TRBV7-2,TRBJ2-5,CASSQQETQYF
few,13,TRBV30,TRBJ1-5,CAWSAGVDQPQHF
once,15,TRBV27,TRBJ2-2,CASSGSGGATGELFF
.,16,TRBV2,TRBJ1-1,CASRGQGGVWNTEAFF
once,15,TRBV18,TRBJ1-3,CASSSSGDSGNTIYF
.,16,TRBV19,TRBJ2-1,CASSIGVAGDDNEQFF
.,15,TRBV18,TRBJ1-2,CASSHGTQVDYGYTF
.,11,TRBV11-2,TRBJ2-1,CASSLEGEQFF
.,17,TRBV4-3,TRBJ1-2,CASSQYTGGQGNYGYTF
.,15,TRBV7-3,TRBJ1-2,CASSPQSDSNYGYTF
once,15,TRBV11-2,TRBJ2-7,CASSLWSQQSYEQYF
.,14,TRBV3-1/TRBV3-2,TRBJ1-1,CASSPGTQNTEAFF
.,15,TRBV28,TRBJ2-6,CASTPAGAGANVLTF
.,14,TRBV18,TRBJ1-1,CASSPDMGRTEAFF
few,16,TRBV5-1,TRBJ2-3,CASSLDGRGSIDTQYF
.,15,TRBV18,TRBJ1-1,CASSRQSGGYTEAFF
.,14,TRBV7-2,TRBJ1-2,CASSPPLGARGYTF
.,14,TRBV9,TRBJ1-2,CASSVEVAGYGYTF
once,11,TRBV20-1,TRBJ1-2,CSASMWVGYTF
.,13,TRBV11-2,TRBJ2-7,CASSWQGSYEQYF
.,13,TRBV6-5,TRBJ2-1,CASSFDYDSEQFF
.,13,TRBV11-3,TRBJ2-2,CASSRDFSGELFF
.,12,TRBV29-1,TRBJ2-3,CSGGTGGDTQYF
.,14,TRBV20-1,TRBJ1-1,CSASLTSMNTEAFF
.,14,TRBV3-1/TRBV3-2,TRBJ2-1,CASSHGTSGGRLFF
.,15,TRBV9,TRBJ1-2,CASSVAAGANYGYTF
.,13,TRBV7-2,TRBJ1-1,CASSFTVNTEAFF